The next 31 T cell receptor beta chains were all read from a single sample in a study of T cell changes during pregnancy in multiple sclerosis. Here immunoSEQ multiplex PCR was the method, and the copy in TCRdb shows in-frame clones only, minus some. The sample shows about 33,000 clones, 91% of them seen only once. The sample was CD4+ T cells from peripheral blood mononuclear cells, taken in the third trimester of pregnancy. Every receptor here comes from a female donor in good health, enrolled as a control in a pregnancy study.

The rearrangement uses TRBV5-6 and TRBJ2-5; D possibly corresponds to TRBD1 (6 bases). The germline V gene encodes CDR1 SGHDT and CDR2 YYEEEE. V was pared by 5 bases and J by 5 bases, with 16 bases between. The CDR3 is made up of 14 amino acids. The CDR3 DNA follows: TGTGCCAGCAGTTCAGGACAGCCTTCGGAGACCCAGTACTTC. It codes for CASSSGQPSETQYF. Together with reference TRBV5-6 and TRBJ2-5, the CDR3 gives the full variable domain: DAGVTQSPTHLIKTRGQQVTLRCSPKSGHDTVSWYQQALGQGPQFIFQYYEEEERQRGNFPDRFSGHQFPNYSSELNVNALLLGDSALYLCASSSGQPSETQYFGPGTRLLVL.

The chain couples TRBV6-4 to TRBJ2-7; D perhaps matches TRBD1 (6 bases). CDR3 length: 14 amino acids. Germline-derived CDR1 and CDR2 are MRHNA and SNTAGT. Trimming left V 4 bases short and J 4 bases short, with 14 bases between. The CDR3 nucleotides are TGTGCCAGCAGTGCGGAAGGGGGTGGATACGAGCAGTACTTC. Protein: CASSAEGGGYEQYF.

The V gene is TRBV11-2, the J gene TRBJ2-7; D is unresolved. Germline-derived CDR1 and CDR2 are SGHAT and FQNNGV. The CDR3 consists of 13 residues. V was cut by 4 bases and J by 3 bases, with 10 bases left in between. CDR3 bases: TGTGCCAGCAGCTCCGCAGTCGTCTACGAGCAGTACTTC. Residues: CASSSAVVYEQYF.

V and J are TRBV18 and TRBJ1-4; 8 bases map to TRBD1. The V and J ends lost 1 base and 6 bases, in that order; junction bases with no gene match: 4. Germline V lookup: CDR1 KGHSH, CDR2 LQKENI. The CDR3 is made up of 15 amino acids. CDR3 loop: CASSPRTGQDEKLFF. Here the CDR3 DNA reads TGTGCCAGCTCACCACGGACAGGGCAGGATGAAAAACTGTTTTTT.

The chain links TRBV19 to TRBJ2-3, with a weak D call TRBD2 (5 bases). There are 16 residues in the CDR3. V gave up 6 bases and J gave up 9 bases, with 25 bases separating them. In germline, CDR1 is LNHDA, CDR2 SQIVND (reference sequence). The CDR3 region has the DNA TGTGCCAGTAGCCCTCTGACGGGGATCCTCTTCTTAACGCAGTATTTT. Translated, it gives CASSPLTGILFLTQYF.

V gene TRBV5-5 combines with J gene TRBJ2-5; D remains ambiguous. The germline gives CDR1 SGHKS, CDR2 YYEKEE (reference sequence). Trimming left V 0 bases short and J 5 bases short, with 11 bases between. The length of the CDR3 is 14 residues. In DNA, the CDR3 is TGTGCCAGCAGCTTGGATCCCCTGGCCGAGACCCAGTACTTC. Translated, it gives CASSLDPLAETQYF.

This clone has a handful of counts. This sequence joins TRBV19 and TRBJ1-5, with 8 bases lining up with TRBD1. From germline, CDR1 is LNHDA and CDR2 SQIVND (reference sequence). The CDR3 is 12 amino acids. V lost 11 bases and J lost 4; bases outside the gene matches: 4. In DNA form, the CDR3 reads TGTGCCTCCAGGACAGGGAATCAGCCCCAGCATTTT. It codes for CASRTGNQPQHF.

This chain uses TRBV6-4 with TRBJ2-2, with D possibly being TRBD1 (5 bases). Germline CDR1 is MRHNA and CDR2 is SNTAGT. Deletions cut 6 bases from V and 5 bases from J, with 13 bases between. CDR3 length: 14 residues. The CDR3: CASRTQVWTGELFF. The CDR3 nucleotides are TGTGCCAGCAGAACACAGGTTTGGACCGGGGAGCTGTTTTTT.

V is TRBV27 and J is TRBJ1-1; no clear D. Trimming pared 5 bases from V and 0 bases from J, leaving 10 bases between. The CDR3 is 14 amino acids. Germline V gene lookup returns CDR1 MNHEY and CDR2 SMNVEV (reference sequence). The DNA of the CDR3 is TGTGCCAGCAGTGCCCTTGGAGTGAACACTGAAGCTTTCTTT. This encodes CASSALGVNTEAFF.

This clone was seen a single time. V usage is TRBV7-2 and J usage is TRBJ2-1; TRBD2 matches at 10 bases. This CDR3 region has 15 residues. CDR1 and CDR2 from the germline V gene are SGHTA and FQGNSA. With V trimmed by 0 bases and J by 4 bases, 0 bases remained unmatched. DNA of the CDR3: TGTGCCAGCAGCTTAGCTAGCGGGGGGTACAATGAGCAGTTCTTC. Residues: CASSLASGGYNEQFF.

V and J are TRBV5-1 and TRBJ2-3; a possible D gene is TRBD2 (5 bases). Germline V gene data show CDR1 as SGHRS and CDR2 as YFSETQ. The CDR3 is 15 residues long. The V end was cut by 4 bases, the J end by 1 base, with 13 bases between. CDR3 protein: CASSADGERTDTQYF. In DNA form, the CDR3 reads TGCGCCAGCAGCGCCGACGGGGAGCGCACAGATACGCAGTATTTT.

The chain recombines TRBV6-4 with TRBJ1-5, with a weak D call TRBD1 (6 bases). The CDR3 sequence is 17 residues long. Trimming took 8 bases from V and 0 from J, leaving 20 bases between them. Per the germline V gene, CDR1 is MRHNA and CDR2 is SNTAGT. The CDR3 sequence is CASPAAQGPYSNQPQHF. CDR3 DNA sequence: TGTGCCAGCCCCGCCGCACAGGGCCCTTATAGCAATCAGCCCCAGCATTTT.

The table lists this clone with a count of one. The chain joins TRBV28 to TRBJ1-1; a weak D match, TRBD1 (5 bases). Germline CDR1 reads MDHEN; CDR2 reads SYDVKM. V lost 5 bases to trimming and J lost 11 bases, with 24 bases between them. CDR3 length: 15 amino acids. The CDR3 here is CASSPRTGLRSKAFF. CDR3 nucleotides: TGTGCCAGCAGTCCGCGCACGGGACTCCGCTCGAAGGCTTTCTTT.

This clone was found once. V usage is TRBV5-1 and J usage is TRBJ2-7; 15 bases are shared with TRBD2. The V segment lost 4 bases and the J segment 3 bases; nucleotides outside the gene matches: 11. The CDR3 loop spans 18 amino acids. Germline lookup yields CDR1 SGHRS and CDR2 YFSETQ. The CDR3 region has the DNA TGCGCCAGCAGCCCGGGAGGACTAGCGGGGGGGGGCTACTACGAGCAGTACTTC. Amino acid sequence: CASSPGGLAGGGYYEQYF. The full variable domain, rest sourced from reference TRBV5-1 and TRBJ2-7, is KAGVTQTPRYLIKTRGQQVTLSCSPISGHRSVSWYQQTPGQGLQFLFEYFSETQRNKGNFPGRFSGRQFSNSRSEMNVSTLELGDSALYLCASSPGGLAGGGYYEQYFGPGTRLTVT.

This rearrangement joins TRBV5-1 to TRBJ2-7, with 7 nucleotides matching TRBD1. CDR1 is SGHRS and CDR2 is YFSETQ in the germline V gene. The CDR3 contains 15 residues. The V gene end was trimmed by 5 bases and the J gene end by 0 bases; junction bases not matched to a gene: 8. The CDR3 spells CASRPQGTASYEQYF. CDR3 DNA sequence: TGCGCCAGCAGGCCGCAAGGGACAGCCTCCTACGAGCAGTACTTC.

The rearrangement uses TRBV28 and TRBJ2-5, with 15 bases that match TRBD2. Germline V gene lookup returns CDR1 MDHEN and CDR2 SYDVKM. CDR3 length: 17 amino acids. The trim removed 6 bases at V and 3 bases at J, leaving 8 bases unmatched. CDR3 bases: TGTGCCAGCAGACGAGGGACTAGCGGGAGGTTGGAAGAGACCCAGTACTTC. Its translation: CASRRGTSGRLEETQYF.

The count of this clone is one. The V gene is TRBV18, the J gene TRBJ1-1; 7 bases are shared with TRBD1. Germline V gives CDR1 KGHSH, CDR2 LQKENI. This CDR3 region has 15 residues. V was pared by 3 bases and J by 2 bases, with 6 bases of the junction left unmatched. In DNA, the CDR3 is TGTGCCAGCTCACCCCCGGGACAGATCAACACTGAAGCTTTCTTT. Amino acids: CASSPPGQINTEAFF.

CDR3 residues: CASSSLTGGGVPRSGANVLTF. The CDR3 DNA follows: TGTGCCAGCAGCTCGTTAACAGGGGGCGGGGTCCCCCGCTCTGGGGCCAACGTCCTGACTTTC. V gene TRBV7-8 combines with J gene TRBJ2-6; 9 nucleotides match TRBD1. V trimming: 4 bases; J trimming: 0 bases; junction bases outside the gene matches: 16. The germline V gene encodes CDR1 SGHVS and CDR2 FQNEAQ. There are 21 residues in the CDR3.

This chain uses TRBV28 with TRBJ2-2, with 8 bases matching TRBD2. Germline lookup yields CDR1 MDHEN and CDR2 SYDVKM. Trimming removed 2 bases from V and 7 bases from J; junction bases left unmatched: 6. This CDR3 has 15 amino acids. The CDR3 coding sequence is TGTGCCAGCAGTTTAAGCGGGAGCACTGGCGGGGAGCTGTTTTTT. Translating it yields CASSLSGSTGGELFF.

The rearrangement joins TRBV7-2 to TRBJ2-5; TRBD2 matches at 11 bases. CDR3 length: 16 residues. The trim removed 0 bases at V and 1 base at J, leaving 1 base unmatched. Per germline, CDR1 SGHTA and CDR2 FQGNSA. The CDR3 loop is CASSLAGTSGQETQYF. In DNA, the CDR3 is TGTGCCAGCAGCTTAGCCGGGACTAGCGGCCAAGAGACCCAGTACTTC.

This clone appeared once. The CDR3 DNA reads as TGTGCCAGCAGCTTGGATTCCCGGGACAGGGGGTGTCAGCCCCAGCATTTT. Amino acid sequence: CASSLDSRDRGCQPQHF. V is TRBV5-6 and J is TRBJ1-5; 11 bases match TRBD1. Germline CDR1 and CDR2: SGHDT and YYEEEE. This CDR3 contains 17 residues. J gave up 6 bases and V 0 bases, and 8 bases lay outside the gene matches.

The rearrangement joins TRBV27 to TRBJ2-4; a weak D match, TRBD1 (5 bases). With 5 bases removed from V and 0 bases from J, the gap between germline ends came to 23 bases. The CDR3 runs to 19 residues. CDR1 is MNHEY and CDR2 is SMNVEV in the germline V gene (reference sequence). The CDR3 spells CASSPTPFIGVIAKNIQYF. CDR3 sequence (DNA): TGTGCCAGCAGTCCCACACCTTTTATAGGGGTCATAGCCAAAAACATTCAGTACTTC.

The chain combines TRBV5-1 with TRBJ1-2, with D possibly TRBD1 on 6 matching bases. The CDR3 sequence is 13 residues long. Germline V gene sequence: CDR1 SGHRS, CDR2 YFSETQ. The V and J ends lost 5 bases and 8 bases respectively, with 16 bases between them. The CDR3 protein is CASRLQGGEGYTF. The CDR3 DNA reads TGCGCCAGCAGACTACAGGGAGGGGAGGGCTACACCTTC.

This clone has just one count. J is TRBJ2-7 and V is TRBV7-9, with D possibly being TRBD1 (5 bases). V gave up 5 bases and J gave up 0 bases, with 8 bases separating them. The V gene's germline CDR1 is SEHNR and CDR2 FQNEAQ (reference sequence). CDR3 length: 13 amino acids. CDR3 DNA: TGTGCCAGCAGCAAAGACAGCTCCTACGAGCAGTACTTC. Translation: CASSKDSSYEQYF.

The gene calls are TRBV5-1 and TRBJ2-3; no clear D. Germline CDR1 SGHRS, CDR2 YFSETQ. The CDR3 loop spans 14 amino acids. The germline V and J ends were trimmed by 1 base and 2 bases, with 8 bases remaining between them. The CDR3 DNA sequence: TGCGCCAGCAGCTTGAACACCACCACAGATACGCAGTATTTT. This sequence encodes CASSLNTTTDTQYF.

This clone has only one observation. The chain couples TRBV6-1 to TRBJ1-1; 8 positions agree with TRBD1. J was trimmed by 3 bases and V by 7 bases; bases with no gene match: 7. CDR1 MNHNS and CDR2 SASEGT come from the germline V gene. The CDR3 is made up of 14 amino acids. The CDR3 here is CASTRTGSDTEAFF. The CDR3 region has the DNA TGTGCCAGCACCCGGACAGGGTCGGACACTGAAGCTTTCTTT.

The chain joins TRBV7-7 to TRBJ2-5; the D is unclear. The CDR3 covers 14 residues. Trimming cost V 4 bases and J 5 bases, with 14 bases left between them. Germline V gene lookup returns CDR1 SSHAT and CDR2 FNYEAQ (reference sequence). The CDR3 loop reads CASSSTMAAETQYF. CDR3 coding DNA: TGTGCCAGCAGCTCCACCATGGCGGCGGAGACCCAGTACTTC.

The CDR3 spells CASSLEVAGEQFF. The CDR3 DNA reads as TGTGCCAGCAGCCTAGAGGTGGCGGGGGAGCAGTTCTTC. The chain couples TRBV11-1 to TRBJ2-1; a possible D gene is TRBD2 (6 bases). The CDR3 is 13 amino acids. V was trimmed by 5 bases and J by 10 bases, leaving 15 bases between them. Germline V lookup: CDR1 SGHAT, CDR2 FQDESV (reference sequence). Full variable domain (remainder filled in from reference TRBV11-1 and TRBJ2-1): EAEVAQSPRYKITEKSQAVAFWCDPISGHATLYWYRQILGQGPELLVQFQDESVVDDSQLPKDRFSAERLKGVDSTLKIQPAELGDSAMYLCASSLEVAGEQFFGPGTRLTVL.

The chain employs TRBV5-4 and TRBJ2-5, with 7 bases fitting TRBD1. The V segment lost 2 bases and the J segment 7 bases; nucleotides outside the gene matches: 8. The CDR3 contains 14 residues. Germline CDR1 and CDR2: SGHNT and YYREEE (reference sequence). The CDR3 sequence is CASSFEGGRGTQYF. The CDR3 region has the DNA TGTGCCAGCAGCTTTGAAGGGGGCAGGGGGACCCAGTACTTC.

The chain joins TRBV7-2 to TRBJ1-2; a weak D match, TRBD1 (5 bases). V lost 10 bases and J lost 3, with 15 bases in between. Germline CDR1 is SGHTA and CDR2 is FQGNSA. The CDR3 extends over 13 amino acids. The CDR3: CAITLGRDYGYTF. CDR3 sequence (DNA): TGTGCCATCACGCTGGGCAGGGACTATGGCTACACCTTC.

A single count supports this clone. This rearrangement joins TRBV6-1 to TRBJ1-1; 7 bases align to TRBD1. The CDR3 extends over 15 amino acids. V was pared by 6 bases and J by 0 bases, with 7 bases of the junction left unmatched. Germline CDR1 is MNHNS and CDR2 is SASEGT. The CDR3, as DNA: TGTGCCAGCAGAGTAGAGACAGGGTTGAACACTGAAGCTTTCTTT. Amino acids: CASRVETGLNTEAFF.